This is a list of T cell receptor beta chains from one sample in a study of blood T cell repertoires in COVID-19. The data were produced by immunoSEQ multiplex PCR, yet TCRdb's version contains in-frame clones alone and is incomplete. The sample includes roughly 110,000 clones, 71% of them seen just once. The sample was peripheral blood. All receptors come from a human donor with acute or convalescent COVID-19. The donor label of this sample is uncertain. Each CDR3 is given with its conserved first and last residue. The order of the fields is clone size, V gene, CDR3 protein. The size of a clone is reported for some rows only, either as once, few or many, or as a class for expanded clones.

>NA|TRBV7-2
CASSLGWTLSTDTQYF
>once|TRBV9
CASSVATGDFEKLFF
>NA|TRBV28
CASSWSSRRGTQYF
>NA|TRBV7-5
CARSGGGGGNNQPQHF
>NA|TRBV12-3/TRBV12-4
CASRSTGITEAFF
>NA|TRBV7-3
CASSLGLAGGSSYNEQFF
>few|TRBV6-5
CASSRNQGSTEAFF
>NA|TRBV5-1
CASSQMFGWAEQFF
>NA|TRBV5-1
CASRAEQINEKLFF
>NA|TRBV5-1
CASSLVAGAFQETQYF
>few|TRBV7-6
CASSFLTSGEFPGELFF
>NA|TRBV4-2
CASSRDWSTGYTF
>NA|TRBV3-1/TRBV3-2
CASSRQGSSYEQYF
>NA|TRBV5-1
CASSLSVRNTEAFF
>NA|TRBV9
CASSAYYRDTAGYTF
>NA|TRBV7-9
CASSMSYWGQPTSYEQYF
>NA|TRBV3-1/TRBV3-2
CASSPLRGTTNEKLFF
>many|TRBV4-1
CASSRWTSGGSSGGELFF
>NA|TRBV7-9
CASSSSAGDGYTF
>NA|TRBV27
CASRRQGAYEQYF
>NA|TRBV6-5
CASSPGEKLFF
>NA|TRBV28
CASSQPSGDYGYTF
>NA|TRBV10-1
CASSPIHGLATDTQYF
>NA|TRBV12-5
CASGSYRVAGELFF
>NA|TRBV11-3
CASSWPTGGQVITNYGYTF
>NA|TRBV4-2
CASSQDPKGDYGYTF
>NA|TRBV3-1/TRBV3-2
CASSSRARATGELFF
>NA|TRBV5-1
CASSPRSGNTGELFF
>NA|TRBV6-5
CASTRQGQLDYGYTF
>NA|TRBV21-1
CASSNRTAPLLPQHF
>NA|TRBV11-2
CASSLQEEEYF
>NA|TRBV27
CASSLVRDRAKETQYF
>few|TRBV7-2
CASSLQGEIYEQYF
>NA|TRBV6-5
CASSLWPQGQPQHF
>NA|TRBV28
CASSGGGRSTDTQYF
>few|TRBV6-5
CASSFQLLQPQHF
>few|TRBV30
CAWDSGQFGYTF
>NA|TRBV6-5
CASSYVAGGRETQYF
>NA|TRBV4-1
CASSQVADEGVREKLFF
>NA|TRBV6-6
CASSYDRTRDEQYF
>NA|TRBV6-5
CASRLQVQETQYF
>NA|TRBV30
CAWINVQGWGGYTF
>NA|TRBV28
CASSFSGARNEKLFF
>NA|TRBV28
CASSLVSGNGYTF
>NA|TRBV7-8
CASSRTVNTEAFF
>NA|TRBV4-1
CASSQADRYTDTQYF
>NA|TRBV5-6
CASSKGQLYNQPQHF
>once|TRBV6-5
CASSLGRAYNEQFF
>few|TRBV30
CAWSVRGGNEKLFF
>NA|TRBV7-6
CASSLGYRGSSYNEQFF
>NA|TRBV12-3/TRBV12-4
CASSSVNIQYF
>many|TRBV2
CASRQGRSNQPQHF
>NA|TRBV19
CASSFHNQPQHF
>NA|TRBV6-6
CASGGSLAKNIQYF